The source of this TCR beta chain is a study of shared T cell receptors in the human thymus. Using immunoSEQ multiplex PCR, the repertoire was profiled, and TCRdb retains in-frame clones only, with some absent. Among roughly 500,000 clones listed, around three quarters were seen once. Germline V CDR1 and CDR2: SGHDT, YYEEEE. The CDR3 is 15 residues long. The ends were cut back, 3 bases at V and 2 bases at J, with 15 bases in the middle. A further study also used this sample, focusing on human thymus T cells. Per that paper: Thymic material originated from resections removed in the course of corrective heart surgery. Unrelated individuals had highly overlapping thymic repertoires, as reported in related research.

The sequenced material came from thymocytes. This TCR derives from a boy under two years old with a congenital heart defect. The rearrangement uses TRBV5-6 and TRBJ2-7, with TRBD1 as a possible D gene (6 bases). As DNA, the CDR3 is TGTGCCAGCAGCTCTTCCGGGGACACCACCTACGAGCAGTACTTC. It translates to CASSSSGDTTYEQYF. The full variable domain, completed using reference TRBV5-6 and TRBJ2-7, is DAGVTQSPTHLIKTRGQQVTLRCSPKSGHDTVSWYQQALGQGPQFIFQYYEEEERQRGNFPDRFSGHQFPNYSSELNVNALLLGDSALYLCASSSSGDTTYEQYFGPGTRLTVT.